The rows below give T cell receptor beta chains drawn from one sample of a study of shared clonotypes between healthy human individuals. The method was immunoSEQ multiplex PCR; TCRdb's version includes in-frame clones alone and lacks a portion of them. The sample includes 1,400,000 or so clones, 98% seen only once; the top ten take 0.36%. Specimen: naive CD4+ T cells sorted from blood. Receptors were obtained from a man aged 30 to 39 in good health. Each CDR3 is given with its conserved first and last residue. A D gene is named only where the DNA matches it firmly. The listing skips clone size in some rows; elsewhere it reads once, few, many or a size class.

len	j_gene	abundance	v_gene	d_gene	CDR3aa	CDR3nt
16	TRBJ1-1	once	TRBV18	NA	CASSPQLGISNTEAFF	TGTGCCAGCTCACCACAATTAGGGATATCGAACACTGAAGCTTTCTTT
14	TRBJ2-7	NA	TRBV19	NA	CASSIGPGTYEQYF	TGTGCCAGTAGTATAGGTCCCGGGACCTACGAGCAGTACTTC
16	TRBJ2-7	NA	TRBV18	TRBD2	CASSPILSGSTREQYF	TGTGCCAGCTCACCGATCCTTAGCGGGAGTACGCGCGAGCAGTACTTC
17	TRBJ1-1	NA	TRBV9	NA	CASSVEWEDGGNTEAFF	TGTGCCAGCAGCGTAGAATGGGAGGATGGGGGGAACACTGAAGCTTTCTTT
14	TRBJ2-3	NA	TRBV5-1	NA	CASSLASSTDTQYF	TGCGCCAGCAGCTTAGCGAGTAGCACAGATACGCAGTATTTT
16	TRBJ2-3	NA	TRBV19	TRBD1	CASSIETGQVTGTQYF	TGTGCCAGTAGTATAGAGACGGGACAGGTTACGGGTACGCAGTATTTT
14	TRBJ2-7	NA	TRBV7-9	NA	CASSLGPVSYEQYF	TGTGCCAGCAGCTTAGGTCCGGTTTCCTACGAGCAGTACTTC
12	TRBJ2-5	NA	TRBV6-1	NA	CASKTALETQYF	TGTGCCAGCAAAACTGCCTTAGAGACCCAGTACTTC
15	TRBJ1-4	NA	TRBV2	TRBD1	CASSVRQGSNEKLFF	TGTGCCAGCAGTGTGAGACAGGGGAGTAATGAAAAACTGTTTTTT
18	TRBJ2-7	NA	TRBV9	TRBD2	CASSVAGGMTSGKYEQYF	TGTGCCAGCAGCGTAGCAGGGGGAATGACTAGCGGCAAATACGAGCAGTACTTC
12	TRBJ2-1	NA	TRBV5-4	NA	CASSLNGGEQFF	TGTGCCAGCAGCCTGAATGGTGGAGAGCAGTTCTTC
14	TRBJ2-7	NA	TRBV7-9	NA	CASSPDVPSYEQYF	TGTGCCAGCAGCCCGGACGTCCCCTCCTACGAGCAGTACTTC
14	TRBJ1-1	NA	TRBV7-9	NA	CASRGTGKNTEAFF	TGTGCCAGCAGGGGAACAGGGAAGAACACTGAAGCTTTCTTT
14	TRBJ2-2	NA	TRBV15	NA	CAVDTGAGSGELFF	TGTGCCGTCGATACTGGTGCGGGATCCGGGGAGCTGTTTTTT
13	TRBJ2-2	NA	TRBV6-5	NA	CASTPRFAGELFF	TGTGCCAGCACCCCCCGCTTCGCCGGGGAGCTGTTTTTT
15	TRBJ2-2	NA	TRBV19	NA	CASSISPAGTGELFF	TGTGCCAGTAGTATTTCACCCGCGGGGACCGGGGAGCTGTTTTTT
15	TRBJ2-5	NA	TRBV5-1	NA	CASSSNQGSGETQYF	TGCGCCAGCAGCTCAAACCAGGGGAGCGGGGAGACCCAGTACTTC
17	TRBJ1-1	NA	TRBV28	NA	CASSPRVTGRYIVEAFF	TGTGCCAGCAGTCCCCGTGTAACAGGGCGTTATATCGTTGAAGCTTTCTTT
16	TRBJ1-1	NA	TRBV5-1	NA	CASSSIGVVLNTEAFF	TGCGCCAGCAGTTCCATCGGGGTAGTCTTGAACACTGAAGCTTTCTTT
15	TRBJ1-4	NA	TRBV11-1	NA	CASSFRDTKTEKLFF	TGTGCCAGCAGCTTCCGGGACACAAAGACTGAAAAACTGTTTTTT
17	TRBJ2-1	NA	TRBV27	NA	CASSLSPQGRAYNEQFF	TGTGCCAGCAGTCTCTCCCCACAGGGGAGGGCCTACAATGAGCAGTTCTTC
13	TRBJ1-2	NA	TRBV10-2	NA	CASRVTGNYGYTF	TGCGCCAGCAGGGTTACAGGGAACTATGGCTACACCTTC
13	TRBJ1-1	NA	TRBV5-1	NA	CASSLDPGTEAFF	TGCGCCAGCAGCTTGGACCCTGGGACTGAAGCTTTCTTT
16	TRBJ2-2	NA	TRBV9	TRBD2	CASSVALAGDVGELFF	TGTGCCAGCAGCGTAGCGCTAGCGGGAGATGTCGGGGAGCTGTTTTTT
13	TRBJ2-7	NA	TRBV6-5	TRBD1	CASSRQGAGEQYF	TGTGCCAGCAGCCGACAGGGGGCGGGCGAGCAGTACTTC
15	TRBJ2-7	NA	TRBV15	TRBD1	CATSRETGGTYEQYF	TGTGCCACCAGCAGAGAAACAGGGGGCACCTACGAGCAGTACTTC
20	TRBJ1-1	once	TRBV5-1	NA	CASSFPRPNPLTDMNTEAFF	TGCGCCAGCAGCTTCCCCCGCCCGAACCCTTTGACTGACATGAACACTGAAGCTTTCTTT
16	TRBJ2-2	once	TRBV5-1	NA	CASSLRTGPLGGELFF	TGCGCCAGCAGCTTGCGAACAGGACCCCTCGGCGGGGAGCTGTTTTTT
15	TRBJ1-1	NA	TRBV11-2	NA	CASSLDPLSATEAFF	TGTGCCAGCAGCTTAGATCCGCTTTCGGCCACTGAAGCTTTCTTT
16	TRBJ2-7	NA	TRBV9	NA	CASSVGLAPGDYEQYF	TGTGCCAGCAGCGTAGGGCTAGCGCCCGGGGATTACGAGCAGTACTTC
16	TRBJ2-7	once	TRBV28	TRBD1	CASSLWSRGRNYEQYF	TGTGCCAGCAGTTTATGGTCCAGGGGGCGCAACTACGAGCAGTACTTC
16	TRBJ2-1	NA	TRBV11-2	NA	CASSFPLSREYNEQFF	TGTGCCAGCAGCTTTCCCCTGAGTAGGGAGTACAATGAGCAGTTCTTC
17	TRBJ2-7	NA	TRBV7-7	TRBD1	CASSLGPSRQGNYEQYF	TGTGCTAGCAGCTTAGGCCCGTCGAGACAGGGAAACTACGAGCAGTACTTC
14	TRBJ2-2	once	TRBV6-6	NA	CASSGTANTGELFF	TGTGCCAGCAGTGGGACGGCGAACACCGGGGAGCTGTTTTTT
16	TRBJ2-3	NA	TRBV4-3	TRBD2	CASSPGTSGSTDTQYF	TGCGCCAGCAGCCCCGGGACTAGCGGGAGTACAGATACGCAGTATTTT
15	TRBJ1-1	NA	TRBV10-3	NA	CAISESLKGYTEAFF	TGTGCCATCAGTGAGTCATTAAAGGGTTACACTGAAGCTTTCTTT
15	TRBJ1-2	NA	TRBV7-8	NA	CASSLIDSKNYGYTF	TGTGCCAGCAGCTTAATTGACAGCAAAAACTATGGCTACACCTTC
16	TRBJ2-7	once	TRBV5-1	NA	CASSWYLTGLGDEQYF	TGCGCCAGCAGCTGGTACCTAACAGGGTTAGGGGACGAGCAGTACTTC
13	TRBJ1-1	NA	TRBV29-1	NA	CSVVLGGNTEAFF	TGCAGCGTTGTATTAGGGGGGAACACTGAAGCTTTCTTT
16	TRBJ2-1	NA	TRBV7-2	TRBD2	CASSLAAGVGPNEQFF	TGTGCCAGCAGCTTAGCTGCGGGAGTTGGGCCCAATGAGCAGTTCTTC
12	TRBJ1-2	NA	TRBV29-1	TRBD1	CSAVGQAYGYTF	TGCAGCGCTGTGGGACAGGCCTATGGCTACACCTTC
13	TRBJ1-6	NA	TRBV5-5	NA	CASSSQANSPLHF	TGTGCCAGCAGCTCGCAGGCGAATTCACCCCTCCACTTT
14	TRBJ2-7	NA	TRBV6-5	TRBD2	CASSYLAGEHEQYF	TGTGCCAGCAGTTATTTAGCGGGAGAGCACGAGCAGTACTTC
17	TRBJ2-5	NA	TRBV5-6	TRBD2	CASSRSKTSGSVETQYF	TGTGCCAGCAGCAGATCGAAGACTAGCGGGAGTGTAGAGACCCAGTACTTC
15	TRBJ1-4	NA	TRBV5-1	NA	CASSLTQGTNEKLFF	TGCGCCAGCAGCTTGACCCAGGGAACTAATGAAAAACTGTTTTTT
13	TRBJ2-1	NA	TRBV7-3	NA	CASSAYRRSEQFF	TGTGCCAGCAGCGCCTACCGCCGGAGTGAGCAGTTCTTC
13	TRBJ2-5	NA	TRBV5-1	NA	CASSLSSQETQYF	TGCGCCAGCAGCTTGTCATCCCAAGAGACCCAGTACTTC
17	TRBJ2-4	NA	TRBV14	NA	CASSQVLTSPDKNIQYF	TGTGCCAGCAGCCAAGTACTGACAAGCCCGGACAAAAACATTCAGTACTTC
15	TRBJ2-7	NA	TRBV28	TRBD2	CASSPGLAGVYEQYF	TGTGCCAGCAGCCCAGGACTAGCGGGAGTGTACGAGCAGTACTTC